A single sample is the source of the 25 T cell receptor beta chains below, sequenced in a study of cytomegalovirus exposure and HLA in healthy donors. The PCR was carried out with 60 Vbeta primers and 13 Jbeta primers. Clones were read by immunoSEQ multiplex PCR, and TCRdb kept only the in-frame ones, dropping some. The repertoire has approximately 130,000 clones, roughly 82% of them found once; the top ten carry 1.5%. Material: PBMCs. Receptors originate from a young woman in good health and CMV-seronegative.

The V call is TRBV25-1, the J call TRBJ2-5; 11 bases map to TRBD2. The CDR3 is 18 residues long. Trimming cost V 1 base and J 5 bases; bases outside gene matches: 12. CDR1 and CDR2 from the germline V gene are MGHDK and SYGVNS. The CDR3 reads CASSELGTSGSSWETQYF. In DNA form, the CDR3 reads TGTGCCAGCAGTGAATTGGGTACTAGCGGGAGTAGTTGGGAGACCCAGTACTTC.

This rearrangement joins TRBV18 to TRBJ2-5, with 7 nucleotides matching TRBD1. Germline V gene lookup returns CDR1 KGHSH and CDR2 LQKENI. With V trimmed by 4 bases and J by 5 bases, 10 bases remained unmatched. The CDR3 has 15 amino acids. The CDR3 bases are TGTGCCAGCTCACTCCTGGTAGGGGGCACGGAGACCCAGTACTTC. It is translated as CASSLLVGGTETQYF.

The chain employs TRBV6-5 and TRBJ1-1, with no clear D. The CDR3 is 15 residues long. The ends were cut back, 0 bases at V and 3 bases at J, with 11 bases in the middle. Germline assignment: CDR1 MNHEY and CDR2 SVGAGI. The CDR3 bases are TGTGCCAGCAGTTACTCGAGGTTCTCGGACACTGAAGCTTTCTTT. Residues: CASSYSRFSDTEAFF.

The chain uses TRBV6-5 and TRBJ2-7; D not certain. The CDR3 runs to 13 residues. CDR1 and CDR2 (germline): MNHEY, SVGAGI. Between the trimmed V and J ends, which lost 5 bases and 6 bases, there was a span of 14 bases. Written as DNA, the CDR3 is TGTGCCAGCAGTCCTCGGGTCGCTAGCGAGCAGTACTTC. This encodes CASSPRVASEQYF.

The chain carries TRBV7-8 and TRBJ1-6; D possibly corresponds to TRBD1 (6 bases). The V and J ends lost 5 bases and 0 bases respectively, with 11 bases between them. Germline loops: CDR1 SGHVS, CDR2 FQNEAQ. The CDR3 is 16 amino acids. DNA of the CDR3: TGTGCCAGCAGCCCAGGGGTGAGCTCCTATAATTCACCCCTCCACTTT. It codes for CASSPGVSSYNSPLHF.

The rearrangement links TRBV7-9 to TRBJ1-2; TRBD1 matches at 7 bases. CDR3 length equals 14 residues. V trimming: 4 bases; J trimming: 5 bases; junction bases outside the gene matches: 7. The germline V gene has CDR1 SEHNR and CDR2 FQNEAQ (reference sequence). The CDR3 nucleotides read TGTGCCAGCAGCTCCCACGGGACAGCTTATGGCTACACCTTC. This gives the protein CASSSHGTAYGYTF.

This sequence joins TRBV7-2 and TRBJ2-7; D is unclear. From germline, CDR1 is SGHTA and CDR2 FQGNSA. Trimming shortened V by 1 base and J by 1 base, and 17 bases separated the two germline ends. The CDR3 spans 17 residues. The CDR3 sequence is CASSLVVSGLSSYEQYF. The CDR3 DNA sequence: TGTGCCAGCAGCTTAGTGGTCTCGGGTTTGTCGTCCTACGAGCAGTACTTC.

This sequence joins TRBV4-1 and TRBJ1-5; 7 bases are shared with TRBD1. Gene TRBJ2-3 matches the end of the DNA better, so the J call may be wrong. Germline V CDR1 and CDR2: MGHRA, YSYEKL. This CDR3 has 15 amino acids. CDR3 amino acids: CASSLMGQSNQPQYF. The DNA for the CDR3 is TGCGCCAGCAGCCTTATGGGACAGAGCAATCAGCCCCAGTATTTT.

The CDR3 sequence is CATSDRGGRGAFF. The CDR3 nucleotides are TGTGCCACCTCGGACAGGGGCGGAAGGGGGGCTTTCTTT. This chain links TRBV6-4 with TRBJ1-1; 9 nucleotides match TRBD1. The germline gives CDR1 MRHNA, CDR2 SNTAGT. The CDR3 has 13 residues. Germline trimming cut 10 bases from V and 11 bases from J; bases unmatched to any gene: 14.

V gene TRBV14 combines with J gene TRBJ2-1; 7 bases fit TRBD1. CDR1 is SGHDN, CDR2 FVKESK, per germline. The junction had 9 bases not matched to a gene; V was cut back by 4 bases and J by 0 bases. The CDR3 has 17 amino acids. The CDR3 spells CASSLWTGGVSYNEQFF. CDR3 nucleotide sequence: TGTGCCAGCAGCCTGTGGACAGGAGGAGTCTCCTACAATGAGCAGTTCTTC.

This sequence joins TRBV7-9 and TRBJ2-2, with D hard to call. The V and J ends lost 5 bases and 9 bases respectively, with 13 bases between them. The CDR3 runs 13 residues. Germline-derived CDR1 and CDR2 are SEHNR and FQNEAQ (reference sequence). CDR3 bases: TGTGCCAGCAGCGGCCCAATGGGCAGGGAGCTGTTTTTT. It yields the protein CASSGPMGRELFF.

The rearrangement uses TRBV6-6 and TRBJ1-1; no firm D call. Trimming removed 6 bases at V and 4 bases at J, with 12 bases between. CDR3 length equals 13 residues. Germline CDR1 is MNHNY and CDR2 is SVGAGI (reference sequence). CDR3 region: CASSPEMATEAFF. CDR3 nucleotide sequence: TGTGCCAGCAGCCCCGAAATGGCCACTGAAGCTTTCTTT.

V and J are TRBV18 and TRBJ1-2, with a weak D call TRBD1 (6 bases). Germline-derived CDR1 and CDR2 are KGHSH and LQKENI. CDR3 length: 15 residues. Trimming took 3 bases from V and 4 from J, leaving 15 bases between them. The CDR3 protein is CASSPGQGNSYGYTF. The CDR3 DNA reads as TGTGCCAGCTCACCCGGGCAGGGGAATTCCTATGGCTACACCTTC.

J is TRBJ1-6 and V is TRBV6-1; 9 nucleotides match TRBD1. The CDR3 totals 14 residues. The V and J ends lost 7 bases and 13 bases, in that order; junction bases with no gene match: 11. The germline V gene has CDR1 MNHNS and CDR2 SASEGT. The CDR3 nucleotides are TGTGCCAGCATTACAGGGACAGGGTTTTCTCCCCTCCACTTT. Its translation: CASITGTGFSPLHF.

The chain has TRBV5-4 and TRBJ2-1; 9 nucleotides align to TRBD2. Germline V gene sequence: CDR1 SGHNT, CDR2 YYREEE (reference sequence). The CDR3 consists of 15 residues. J lost 6 bases, V lost 0 bases, and 4 bases had no gene match. The CDR3 DNA follows: TGTGCCAGCAGCTTGGTTGGCGGGGGGGCCAATGAGCAGTTCTTC. It yields the protein CASSLVGGGANEQFF.

The chain has TRBV19 and TRBJ1-1, with D uncertain. The germline V gene has CDR1 LNHDA and CDR2 SQIVND (reference sequence). V was trimmed by 1 base and J by 0 bases, leaving 6 bases between them. The CDR3 length is 14 residues. CDR3 DNA sequence: TGTGCCAGTAGTATAGGGCACATGAACACTGAAGCTTTCTTT. Encoded protein: CASSIGHMNTEAFF.

This rearrangement joins TRBV5-1 to TRBJ2-6; TRBD1 matches at 7 bases. V dropped 0 bases and J dropped 0; count of bases not matched to a gene: 6. Germline V gene lookup returns CDR1 SGHRS and CDR2 YFSETQ. The CDR3 totals 18 residues. The DNA of the CDR3 is TGCGCCAGCAGCTTGGCCGGGACAGCCGCCTCTGGGGCCAACGTCCTGACTTTC. This translates into CASSLAGTAASGANVLTF.

The chain joins TRBV19 to TRBJ1-2; the D is unclear. The V gene's germline CDR1 is LNHDA and CDR2 SQIVND (reference sequence). The CDR3 loop spans 17 amino acids. V was pared by 3 bases and J by 4 bases, with 21 bases between. Written as DNA, the CDR3 is TGTGCCAGTAGTATCTCTCCTCCGGGGATAATAGGCTATGGCTACACCTTC. This translates into CASSISPPGIIGYGYTF.

This chain uses TRBV7-2 with TRBJ2-3; D is unclear. The V gene lost 1 base and the J gene lost 2 bases, with 10 bases spanning the gap. This CDR3 contains 15 residues. Germline V gene sequence: CDR1 SGHTA, CDR2 FQGNSA. CDR3: CASSLDSAYTDTQYF. In nucleotides, the CDR3 is TGTGCCAGCAGCTTAGATTCTGCGTACACAGATACGCAGTATTTT.

The rearrangement uses TRBV4-2 and TRBJ2-1; 10 bases line up with TRBD2. The V gene end was trimmed by 4 bases and the J gene end by 13 bases; junction bases not matched to a gene: 4. The CDR3 totals 12 residues. CDR1 and CDR2 from the germline V gene are LGHNA and YNFKEQ. Written as DNA, the CDR3 is TGTGCCAGCAGCCCTAGCGGGAGAGAACAGTTCTTC. Translating it yields CASSPSGREQFF.

The chain couples TRBV15 to TRBJ2-1; tentative D call: TRBD2 (6 bases). V lost 1 base and J lost 10, with 11 bases in between. This CDR3 has 13 amino acids. Germline CDR1 and CDR2: LNHNV and YYDKDF (reference sequence). In nucleotides, the CDR3 is TGTGCCACCAGCAGAGGGGGGGAACCGGAGCAGTTCTTC. Protein product: CATSRGGEPEQFF.

The chain uses TRBV11-2 and TRBJ1-4; the match to TRBD1 covers 9 bases. CDR1 SGHAT and CDR2 FQNNGV come from the germline V gene. The J segment lost 0 bases and the V segment lost 6 bases, leaving 11 bases of the junction unmatched. CDR3 length equals 18 residues. The CDR3 sequence: CASSSVRDRDSTNEKLFF. The CDR3 DNA sequence: TGTGCCAGCAGTTCCGTCCGGGACAGGGATTCAACTAATGAAAAACTGTTTTTT.

V usage is TRBV6-5 and J usage is TRBJ1-1, with 8 bases that match TRBD1. This CDR3 has 15 residues. The V segment lost 0 bases and the J segment 5 bases; nucleotides outside the gene matches: 5. Germline loops: CDR1 MNHEY, CDR2 SVGAGI. CDR3: CASSYSSQGATEAFF. The CDR3 region has the DNA TGTGCCAGCAGTTACTCGAGCCAGGGGGCAACTGAAGCTTTCTTT.

The CDR3 nucleotides are TGTGCCAGCAGCTTAGGAGGGATCTATGGCTACACCTTC. Translation: CASSLGGIYGYTF. This rearrangement joins TRBV7-2 to TRBJ1-2; no definite D call. Looked up from germline, CDR1 is SGHTA and CDR2 is FQGNSA. The CDR3 spans 13 residues. V lost 1 base to trimming and J lost 4 bases, with 7 bases between them.

The J gene is TRBJ2-1, the V gene TRBV7-2; no clear D. V was shortened by 4 bases and J by 7 bases, with 14 bases between the two germline ends. This CDR3 has 14 residues. Germline CDR1 SGHTA, CDR2 FQGNSA. DNA of the CDR3: TGTGCCAGCAGCTCTAGGCTCAATGGGAATGAGCAGTTCTTC. Residues: CASSSRLNGNEQFF.